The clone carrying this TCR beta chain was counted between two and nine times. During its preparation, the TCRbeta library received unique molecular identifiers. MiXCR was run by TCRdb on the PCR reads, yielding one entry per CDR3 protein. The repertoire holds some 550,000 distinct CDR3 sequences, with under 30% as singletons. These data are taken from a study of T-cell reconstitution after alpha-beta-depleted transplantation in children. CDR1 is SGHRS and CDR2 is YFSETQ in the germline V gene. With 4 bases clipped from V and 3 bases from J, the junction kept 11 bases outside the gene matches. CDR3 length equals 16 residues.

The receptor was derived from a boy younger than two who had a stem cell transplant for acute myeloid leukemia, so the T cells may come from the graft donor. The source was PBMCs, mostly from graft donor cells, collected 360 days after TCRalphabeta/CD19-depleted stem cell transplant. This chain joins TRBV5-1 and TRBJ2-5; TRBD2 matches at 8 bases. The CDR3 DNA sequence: TGCGCCAGCAGCCTCCAAGGGTCAGCGGGGGAAGAGACCCAGTACTTC. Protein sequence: CASSLQGSAGEETQYF.